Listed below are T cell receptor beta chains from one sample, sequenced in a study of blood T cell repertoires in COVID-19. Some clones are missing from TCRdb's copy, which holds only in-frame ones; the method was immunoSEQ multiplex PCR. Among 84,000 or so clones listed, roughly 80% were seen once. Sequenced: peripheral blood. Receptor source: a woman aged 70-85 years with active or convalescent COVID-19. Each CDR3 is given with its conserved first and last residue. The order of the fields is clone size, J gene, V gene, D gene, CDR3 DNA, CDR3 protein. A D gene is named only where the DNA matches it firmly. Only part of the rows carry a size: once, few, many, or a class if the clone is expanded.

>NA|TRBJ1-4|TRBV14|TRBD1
TGTGCCAGCAGCCCCATTGACAGGGCCCTGTTTTTT
CASSPIDRALFF
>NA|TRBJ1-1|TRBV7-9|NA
TGTGCCAGCAGCTTAGCAGGGGCTATGAACACTGAAGCTTTCTTT
CASSLAGAMNTEAFF
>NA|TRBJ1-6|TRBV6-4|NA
TGTGCCAGCAGTGTGGGACAAAATTCACCCCTCCACTTT
CASSVGQNSPLHF
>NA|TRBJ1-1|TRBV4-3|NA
TGCGCCAGCAGCCAAGTCGGGGACATGAACACTGAAGCTTTCTTT
CASSQVGDMNTEAFF
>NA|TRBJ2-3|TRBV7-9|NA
TGTGCCAGCACCCCGCTGAGCAGCACAGATACGCAGTATTTT
CASTPLSSTDTQYF
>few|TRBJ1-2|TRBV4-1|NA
TGCGCCAGCAGCCAAGATACGGAGAACCGAGGCTACACCTTC
CASSQDTENRGYTF
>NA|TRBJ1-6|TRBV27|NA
TGTGCCAGCAGTTTTAGAGAGCCTTCCCCCAACTCCTATAATTCACCCCTCCACTTT
CASSFREPSPNSYNSPLHF
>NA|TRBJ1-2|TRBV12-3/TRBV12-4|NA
TGTGCCAGCAGTTCGACAGTGAACTATGGCTACACCTTC
CASSSTVNYGYTF
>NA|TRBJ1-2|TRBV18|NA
TGTGCCAGCTCACCTACGGACAGCTATGGCTACACCTTC
CASSPTDSYGYTF
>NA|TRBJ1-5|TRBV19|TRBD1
TGTGCCAGTACCGGGACAGGGGGGGATCAGCCCCAGCATTTT
CASTGTGGDQPQHF
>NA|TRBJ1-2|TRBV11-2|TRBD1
TGTGCCAGCAGCTTAGGGCAGGGGGATAACTATGGCTACACCTTC
CASSLGQGDNYGYTF
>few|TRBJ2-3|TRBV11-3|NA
TGTGCCAGCAGCTTAGGCGAACCGTGGGGACCCGGAGGGGGCACAGATACGCAGTATTTT
CASSLGEPWGPGGGTDTQYF
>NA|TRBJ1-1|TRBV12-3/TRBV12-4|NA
TGTGCCAGCAGCCCGACAGCGAACACTGAAGCTTTCTTT
CASSPTANTEAFF
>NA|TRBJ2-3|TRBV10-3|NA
TGTGCCATCAGTACGCAGGGACATAGCACAGATACGCAGTATTTT
CAISTQGHSTDTQYF
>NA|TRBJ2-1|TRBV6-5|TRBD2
TGTGCCACCTCGGGGGGGCACTCCTACAATGAGCAGTTCTTC
CATSGGHSYNEQFF
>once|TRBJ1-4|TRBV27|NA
TGTGCGAGAGTGCGGGGGTCTGAAAAACTGTTTTTT
CARVRGSEKLFF
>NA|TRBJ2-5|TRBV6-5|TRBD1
TGTGCCAGCTCGGGTTTCGGGACAGCTCAAGAGACCCAGTACTTC
CASSGFGTAQETQYF
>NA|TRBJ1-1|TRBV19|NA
TGTGCCAGTAGTATCAGGTCATCCTCTGAAGCTTTCTTT
CASSIRSSSEAFF
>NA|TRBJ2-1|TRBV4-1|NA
TGCGCCAGCAGCCAAGGGGGGGGCAGGGGGCCCAACAATGAGCAGTTCTTC
CASSQGGGRGPNNEQFF
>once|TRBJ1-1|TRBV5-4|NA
TGTGCCAGCAGTCCCTCGGTCGGGAGAACTGAAGCTTTCTTT
CASSPSVGRTEAFF
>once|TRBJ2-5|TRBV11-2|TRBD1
TGTGCCAGCAGTCGGACAGGGCCCCGGGAGACCCAGTACTTC
CASSRTGPRETQYF
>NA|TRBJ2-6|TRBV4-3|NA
TGCGCCAGCAGCCAAGAATCAGGGACTGGGGCCAACGTCCTGACTTTC
CASSQESGTGANVLTF
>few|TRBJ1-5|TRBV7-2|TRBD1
TGTGCCAGCAGCTCAGGGGACAGATATCAGCCCCAGCATTTT
CASSSGDRYQPQHF
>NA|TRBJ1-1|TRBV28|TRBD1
TGTGCCAGCTATGGGACAGGGATGAACACTGAAGCTTTCTTT
CASYGTGMNTEAFF
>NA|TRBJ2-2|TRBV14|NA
TGTGCCAGCAGCGCACAACTGGTTGGAGATTCCACCGGGGAGCTGTTTTTT
CASSAQLVGDSTGELFF
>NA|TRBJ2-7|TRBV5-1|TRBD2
TGCGCCAGCAGACAAATGACTAGCACCGCCGAGCAGTACTTC
CASRQMTSTAEQYF
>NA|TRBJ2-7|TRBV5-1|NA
TGCGCCAGCAGCTCGGGAGGTGGACAGACCTACGAGCAGTACTTC
CASSSGGGQTYEQYF
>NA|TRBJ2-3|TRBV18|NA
TGTGCCAGCTCACCCGTCGGGACACCAAGCACAGATACGCAGTATTTT
CASSPVGTPSTDTQYF
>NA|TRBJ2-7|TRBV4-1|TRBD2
TGCGCCAGCAGCCAACCTGGACTAGCGGGCGAGCAGTACTTC
CASSQPGLAGEQYF
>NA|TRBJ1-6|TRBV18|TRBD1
TGTGCCAGCTCAACCGACAGGGGCTCGGGCTCACCCCTCCACTTT
CASSTDRGSGSPLHF
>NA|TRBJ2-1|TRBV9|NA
TGTGCCAGCAGCGTAGCTACTGGCGGGGATTACAATGAGCAGTTCTTC
CASSVATGGDYNEQFF
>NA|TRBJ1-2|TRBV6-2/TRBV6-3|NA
TGTGCCAGCAGTTACACGTTAGGGGCTGGCTACACCTTC
CASSYTLGAGYTF
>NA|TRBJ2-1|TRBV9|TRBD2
TGTGCCAGCAGCGTAGAAGCGGGGGGATACAATGAGCAGTTCTTC
CASSVEAGGYNEQFF
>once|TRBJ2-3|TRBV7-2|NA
TGTGCCAGCAGCCGTCAGCGATCTAGCACAGATACGCAGTATTTT
CASSRQRSSTDTQYF
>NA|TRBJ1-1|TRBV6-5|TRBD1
TGTGCCAGCAGTTCCACCGGGACAGGGCTGACTGAAGCTTTCTTT
CASSSTGTGLTEAFF
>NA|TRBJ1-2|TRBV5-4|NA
TGTGCCAGCAGCTTGGCGCAGGGCCGGAACTATGGCTACACCTTC
CASSLAQGRNYGYTF
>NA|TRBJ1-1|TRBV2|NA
TGTGCCAGCAGTGGTACAGGAACTGAAGCTTTCTTT
CASSGTGTEAFF
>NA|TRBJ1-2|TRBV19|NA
TGTGCCAGTAGTCGCCCGGGGAGTCTCTATGGCTACACCTTC
CASSRPGSLYGYTF
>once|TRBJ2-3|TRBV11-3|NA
TGTGCCAGCAGCTTAGAAGGTAGAAGCGGCACAGATACGCAGTATTTT
CASSLEGRSGTDTQYF
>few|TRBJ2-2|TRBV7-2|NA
TGTGCCAGCAGCCTGGGGGGGAACACCGGGGAGCTGTTTTTT
CASSLGGNTGELFF
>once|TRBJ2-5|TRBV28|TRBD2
TGTGCCAGCAGTTCAAGCGGGGCCGCCTCAGAGACCCAGTACTTC
CASSSSGAASETQYF
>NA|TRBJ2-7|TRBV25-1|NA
TGTGCCAGATACAGGGCTCGCCTCTACGAGCAGTACTTC
CARYRARLYEQYF
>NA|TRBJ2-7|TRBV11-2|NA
TGTGCCAGCAGGCCTAACTCCGCCCGCTACGAGCAGTACTTC
CASRPNSARYEQYF
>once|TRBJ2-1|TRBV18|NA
TGTGCCAGCTCACCATCCCAAACGGCCTACAATGAGCAGTTCTTC
CASSPSQTAYNEQFF
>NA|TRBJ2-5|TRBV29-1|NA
TGCAGTGCACTGACAGGATGGGAGACCCAGTACTTC
CSALTGWETQYF
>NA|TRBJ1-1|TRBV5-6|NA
TGTGCCAGCAGCTTCCGAAGGACAGCGAACACTGAAGCTTTCTTT
CASSFRRTANTEAFF
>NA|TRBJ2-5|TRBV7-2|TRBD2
TGTGCCAGCAGCTTAGCGCGGGGGGAGACCCAGTACTTC
CASSLARGETQYF
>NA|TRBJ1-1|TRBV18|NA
TGTGCCAGCTCACAGGGGGAGAACACTGAAGCTTTCTTT
CASSQGENTEAFF
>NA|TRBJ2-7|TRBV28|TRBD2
TGTGCCAGCAGCCCGGGGAGCGGGGGGAGCCCGTACTTC
CASSPGSGGSPYF
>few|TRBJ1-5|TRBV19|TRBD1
TGTGCCAGTAGTATAGACGCAGGGGGCCCCGATCAGCCCCAGCATTTT
CASSIDAGGPDQPQHF
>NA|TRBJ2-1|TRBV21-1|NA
TGTGCCATCCTCATGAAAAGACTAGCCGGCCACAATGAGCAGTTCTTC
CAILMKRLAGHNEQFF
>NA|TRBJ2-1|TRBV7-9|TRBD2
TGTGCCAGCAGCATAGGATTTGGCGGGGGTCATGAGCAGTTCTTC
CASSIGFGGGHEQFF
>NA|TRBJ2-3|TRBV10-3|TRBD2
TGTGCCATCAGGCCCAGGGAGGGACTAGCGGGGGCGAGCACAGATACGCAGTATTTT
CAIRPREGLAGASTDTQYF